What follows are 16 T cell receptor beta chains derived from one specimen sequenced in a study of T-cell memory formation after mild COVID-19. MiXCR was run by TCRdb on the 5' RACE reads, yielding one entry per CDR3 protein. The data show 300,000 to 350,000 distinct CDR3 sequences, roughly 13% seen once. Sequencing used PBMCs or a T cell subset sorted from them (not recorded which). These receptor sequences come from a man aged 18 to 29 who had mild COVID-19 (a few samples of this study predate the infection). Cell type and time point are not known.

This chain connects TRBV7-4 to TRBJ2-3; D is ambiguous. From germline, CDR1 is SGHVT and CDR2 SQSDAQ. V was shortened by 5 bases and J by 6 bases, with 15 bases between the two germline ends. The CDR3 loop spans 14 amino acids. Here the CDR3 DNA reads TGTGCCAGCAGCCAGTCCGAAGGTTCGGATACGCAGTATTTT. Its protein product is CASSQSEGSDTQYF.

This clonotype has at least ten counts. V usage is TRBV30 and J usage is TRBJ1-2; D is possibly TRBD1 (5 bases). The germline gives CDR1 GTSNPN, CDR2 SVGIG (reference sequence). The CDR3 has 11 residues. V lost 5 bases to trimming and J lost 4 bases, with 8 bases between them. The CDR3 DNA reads TGTGCCTGGGACAGAGGCTATGGCTACACCTTC. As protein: CAWDRGYGYTF.

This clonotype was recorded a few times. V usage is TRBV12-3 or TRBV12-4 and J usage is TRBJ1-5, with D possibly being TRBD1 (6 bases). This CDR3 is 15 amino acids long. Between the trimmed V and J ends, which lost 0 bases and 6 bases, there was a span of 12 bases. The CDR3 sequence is CASSLAQGSGQPQHF. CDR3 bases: TGTGCCAGCAGTTTAGCACAGGGTAGCGGTCAGCCCCAGCATTTT.

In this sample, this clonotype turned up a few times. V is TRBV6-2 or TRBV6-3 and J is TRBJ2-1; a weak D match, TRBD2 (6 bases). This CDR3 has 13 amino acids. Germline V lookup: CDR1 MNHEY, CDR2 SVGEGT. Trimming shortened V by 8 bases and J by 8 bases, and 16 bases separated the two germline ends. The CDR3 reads CASRSGGRHEQFF. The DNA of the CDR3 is TGTGCCAGCCGGTCAGGAGGGAGGCATGAGCAGTTCTTC.

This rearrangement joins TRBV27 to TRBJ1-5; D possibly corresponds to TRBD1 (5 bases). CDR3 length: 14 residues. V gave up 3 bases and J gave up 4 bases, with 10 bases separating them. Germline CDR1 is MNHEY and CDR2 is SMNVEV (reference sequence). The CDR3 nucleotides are TGTGCCAGCAGTTTCTTGGGGGATAATCAGCCCCAGCATTTT. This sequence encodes CASSFLGDNQPQHF.

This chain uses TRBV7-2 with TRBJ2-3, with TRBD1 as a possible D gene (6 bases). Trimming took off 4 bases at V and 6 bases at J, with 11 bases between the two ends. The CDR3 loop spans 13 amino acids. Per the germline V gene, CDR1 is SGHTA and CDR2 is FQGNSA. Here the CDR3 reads CASSSYRVDTQYF. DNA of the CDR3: TGTGCCAGCAGCTCCTACAGGGTGGATACGCAGTATTTT.

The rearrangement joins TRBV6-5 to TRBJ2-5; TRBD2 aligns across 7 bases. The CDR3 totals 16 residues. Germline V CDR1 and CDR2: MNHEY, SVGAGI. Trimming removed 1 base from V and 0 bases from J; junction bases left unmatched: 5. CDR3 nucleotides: TGTGCCAGCAGTTACTTAGCGGGCGAGTACCAAGAGACCCAGTACTTC. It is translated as CASSYLAGEYQETQYF.

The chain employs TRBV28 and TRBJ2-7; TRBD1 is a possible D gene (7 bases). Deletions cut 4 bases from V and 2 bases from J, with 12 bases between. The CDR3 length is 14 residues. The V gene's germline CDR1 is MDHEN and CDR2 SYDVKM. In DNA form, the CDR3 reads TGTGCCAGCAGTTCCGGCGGGACAGCCTACGAGCAGTACGTC. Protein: CASSSGGTAYEQYV.

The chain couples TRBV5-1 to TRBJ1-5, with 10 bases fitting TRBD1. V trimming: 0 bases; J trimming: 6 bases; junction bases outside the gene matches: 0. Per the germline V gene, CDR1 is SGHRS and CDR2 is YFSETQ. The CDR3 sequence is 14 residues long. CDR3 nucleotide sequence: TGCGCCAGCAGCTTGGGGGACAGGGGTCAGCCCCAGCATTTT. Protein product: CASSLGDRGQPQHF.

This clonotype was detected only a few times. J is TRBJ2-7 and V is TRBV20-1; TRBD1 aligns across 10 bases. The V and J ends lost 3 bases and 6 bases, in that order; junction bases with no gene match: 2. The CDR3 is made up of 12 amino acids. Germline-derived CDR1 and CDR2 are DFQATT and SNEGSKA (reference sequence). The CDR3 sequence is CSARTGGVEQYF. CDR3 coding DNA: TGCAGTGCTAGGACAGGGGGCGTCGAGCAGTACTTC.

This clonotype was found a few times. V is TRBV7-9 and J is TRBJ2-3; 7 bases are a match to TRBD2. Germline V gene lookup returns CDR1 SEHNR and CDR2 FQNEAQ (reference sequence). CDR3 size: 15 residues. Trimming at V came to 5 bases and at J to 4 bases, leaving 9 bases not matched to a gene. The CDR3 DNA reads TGTGCCAGCAGCCTTAGGGCCCGGGGGGCAGATACGCAGTATTTT. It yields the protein CASSLRARGADTQYF.

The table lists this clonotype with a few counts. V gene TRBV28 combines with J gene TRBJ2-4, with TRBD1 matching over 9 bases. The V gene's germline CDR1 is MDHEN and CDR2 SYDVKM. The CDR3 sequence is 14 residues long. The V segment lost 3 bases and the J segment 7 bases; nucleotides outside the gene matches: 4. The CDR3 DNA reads TGTGCCAGCAGTTTCCGGGACAGGGTTAACATTCAGTACTTC. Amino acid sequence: CASSFRDRVNIQYF.

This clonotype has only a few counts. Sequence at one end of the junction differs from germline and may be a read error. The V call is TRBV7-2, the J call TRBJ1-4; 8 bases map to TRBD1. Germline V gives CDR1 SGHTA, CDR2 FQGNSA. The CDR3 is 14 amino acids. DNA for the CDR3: TGTGCCAGCAGCTTACAGGGGGCTAAAGAAAAACTGTTTTTT. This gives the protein CASSLQGAKEKLFF.

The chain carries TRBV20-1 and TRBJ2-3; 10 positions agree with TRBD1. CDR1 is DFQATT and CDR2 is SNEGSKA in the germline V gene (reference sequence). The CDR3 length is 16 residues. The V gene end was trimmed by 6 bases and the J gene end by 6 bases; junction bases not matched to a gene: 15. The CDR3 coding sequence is TGCAGTGCCCACGCCGGCGGACAGGGGGTTGAGGATACGCAGTATTTT. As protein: CSAHAGGQGVEDTQYF.

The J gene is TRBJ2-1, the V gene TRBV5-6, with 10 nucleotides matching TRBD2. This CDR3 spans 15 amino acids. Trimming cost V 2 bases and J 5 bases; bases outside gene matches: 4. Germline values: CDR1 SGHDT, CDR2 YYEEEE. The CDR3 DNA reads TGTGCCAGCAGCTTAGCGGGGGGGAGTCACAATGAGCAGTTCTTC. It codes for CASSLAGGSHNEQFF.

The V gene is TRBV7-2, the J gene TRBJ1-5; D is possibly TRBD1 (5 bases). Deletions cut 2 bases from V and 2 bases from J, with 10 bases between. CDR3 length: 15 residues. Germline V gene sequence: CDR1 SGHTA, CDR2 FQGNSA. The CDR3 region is CASSLRRDRNQPQHF. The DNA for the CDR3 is TGTGCCAGCAGCTTAAGGAGGGACCGCAATCAGCCCCAGCATTTT. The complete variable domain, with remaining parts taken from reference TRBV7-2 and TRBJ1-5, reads GAGVSQSPSNKVTEKGKDVELRCDPISGHTALYWYRQSLGQGLEFLIYFQGNSAPDKSGLPSDRFSAERTGGSVSTLTIQRTQQEDSAVYLCASSLRRDRNQPQHFGDGTRLSIL.